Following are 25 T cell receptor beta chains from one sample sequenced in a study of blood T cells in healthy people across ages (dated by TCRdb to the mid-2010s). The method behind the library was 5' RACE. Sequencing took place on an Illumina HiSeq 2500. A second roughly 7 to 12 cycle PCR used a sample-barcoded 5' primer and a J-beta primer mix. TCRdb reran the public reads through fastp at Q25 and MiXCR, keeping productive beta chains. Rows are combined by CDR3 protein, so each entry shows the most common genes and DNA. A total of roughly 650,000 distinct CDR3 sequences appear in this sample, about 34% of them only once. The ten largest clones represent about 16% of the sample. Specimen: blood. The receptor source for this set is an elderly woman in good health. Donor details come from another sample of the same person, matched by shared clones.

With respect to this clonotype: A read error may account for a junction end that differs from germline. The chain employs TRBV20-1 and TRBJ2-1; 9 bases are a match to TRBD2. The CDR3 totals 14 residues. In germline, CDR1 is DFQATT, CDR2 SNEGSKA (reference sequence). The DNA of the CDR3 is TGCAGTGGCCGCCCGGGACTAGCCTCACATGAGCGGTGCTTC. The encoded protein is CSGRPGLASHERCF.

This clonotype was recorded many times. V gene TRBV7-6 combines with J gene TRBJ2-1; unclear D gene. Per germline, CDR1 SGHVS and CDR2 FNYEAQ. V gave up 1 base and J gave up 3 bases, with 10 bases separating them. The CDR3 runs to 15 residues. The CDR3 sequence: CASSLGGGGYNEQFF. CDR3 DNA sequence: TGTGCCAGCAGCTTAGGTGGTGGCGGCTACAATGAGCAGTTCTTC.

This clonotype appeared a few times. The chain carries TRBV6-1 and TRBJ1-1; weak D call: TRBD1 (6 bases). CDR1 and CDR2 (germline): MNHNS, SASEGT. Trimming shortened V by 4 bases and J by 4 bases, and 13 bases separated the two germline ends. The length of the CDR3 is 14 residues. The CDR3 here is CASSATGWATEAFF. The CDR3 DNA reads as TGTGCCAGCAGTGCCACAGGGTGGGCCACTGAAGCTTTCTTT.

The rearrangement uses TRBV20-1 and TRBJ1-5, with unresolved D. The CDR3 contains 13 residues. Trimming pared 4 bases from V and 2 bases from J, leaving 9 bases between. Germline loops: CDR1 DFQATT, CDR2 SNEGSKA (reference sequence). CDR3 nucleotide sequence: TGCAGTGCTATTGTAACGGGCAATCAGCCCCAGCATTTT. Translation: CSAIVTGNQPQHF.

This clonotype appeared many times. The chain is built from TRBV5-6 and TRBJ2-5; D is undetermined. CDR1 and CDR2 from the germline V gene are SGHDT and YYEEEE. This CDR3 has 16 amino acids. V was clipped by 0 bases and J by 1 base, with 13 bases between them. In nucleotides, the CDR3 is TGTGCCAGCAGCTTGGTTACTGACTGGGGCCAAGAGACCCAGTACTTC. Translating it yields CASSLVTDWGQETQYF.

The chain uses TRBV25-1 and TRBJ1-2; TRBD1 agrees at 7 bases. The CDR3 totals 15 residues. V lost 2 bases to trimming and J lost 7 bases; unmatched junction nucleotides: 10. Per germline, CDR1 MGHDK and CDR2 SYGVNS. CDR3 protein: CASSEGGEGGSGYTF. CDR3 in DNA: TGTGCCAGCAGTGAAGGTGGCGAAGGGGGCTCTGGCTACACCTTC.

CDR3 in amino acids: CASNPSVGRRNEQFF. CDR3 bases: TGTGCCAGCAACCCTTCTGTGGGGCGACGGAATGAGCAGTTCTTC. The chain joins TRBV6-2 or TRBV6-3 to TRBJ2-1; maybe TRBD1 (5 bases). The CDR3 is made up of 15 amino acids. V was trimmed by 7 bases and J by 7 bases, leaving 20 bases between them. Germline V gene data show CDR1 as MNHEY and CDR2 as SVGEGT.

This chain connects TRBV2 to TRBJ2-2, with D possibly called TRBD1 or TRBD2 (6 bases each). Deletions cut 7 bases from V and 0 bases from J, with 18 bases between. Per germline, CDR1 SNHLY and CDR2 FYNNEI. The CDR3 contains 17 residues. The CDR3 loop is CASNPPEGGANTGELFF. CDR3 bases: TGTGCCAGCAATCCCCCGGAGGGGGGCGCGAACACCGGGGAGCTGTTTTTT. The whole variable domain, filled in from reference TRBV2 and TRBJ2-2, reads EPEVTQTPSHQVTQMGQEVILRCVPISNHLYFYWYRQILGQKVEFLVSFYNNEISEKSEIFDDQFSVERPDGSNFTLKIRSTKLEDSAMYFCASNPPEGGANTGELFFGEGSRLTVL.

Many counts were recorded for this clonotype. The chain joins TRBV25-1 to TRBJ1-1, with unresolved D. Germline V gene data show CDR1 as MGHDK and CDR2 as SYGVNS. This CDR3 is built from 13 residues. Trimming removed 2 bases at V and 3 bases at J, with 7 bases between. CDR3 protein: CASSEGVHTEAFF. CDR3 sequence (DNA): TGTGCCAGCAGTGAAGGAGTTCACACTGAAGCTTTCTTT.

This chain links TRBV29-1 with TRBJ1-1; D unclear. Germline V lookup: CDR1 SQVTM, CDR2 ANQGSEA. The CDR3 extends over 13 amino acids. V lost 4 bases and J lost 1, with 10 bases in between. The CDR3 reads CSVGDRRNTEAFF. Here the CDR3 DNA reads TGCAGCGTTGGAGATCGAAGGAACACTGAAGCTTTCTTT.

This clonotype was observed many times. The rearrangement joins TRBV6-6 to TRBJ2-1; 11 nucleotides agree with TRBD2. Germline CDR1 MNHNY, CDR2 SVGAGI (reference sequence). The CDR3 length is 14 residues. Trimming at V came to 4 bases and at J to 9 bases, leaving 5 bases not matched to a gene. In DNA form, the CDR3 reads TGTGCCAGCAGTTTAGCGGGGGGGCCTGGTGAGCAGTTCTTC. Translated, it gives CASSLAGGPGEQFF.

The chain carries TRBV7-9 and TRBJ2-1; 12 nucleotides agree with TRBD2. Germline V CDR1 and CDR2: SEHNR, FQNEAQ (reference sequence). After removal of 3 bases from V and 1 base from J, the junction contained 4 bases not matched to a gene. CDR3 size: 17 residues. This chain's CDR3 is CASSFASGGASYNEQFF. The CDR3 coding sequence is TGTGCCAGCAGCTTCGCTAGCGGGGGGGCGTCCTACAATGAGCAGTTCTTC.

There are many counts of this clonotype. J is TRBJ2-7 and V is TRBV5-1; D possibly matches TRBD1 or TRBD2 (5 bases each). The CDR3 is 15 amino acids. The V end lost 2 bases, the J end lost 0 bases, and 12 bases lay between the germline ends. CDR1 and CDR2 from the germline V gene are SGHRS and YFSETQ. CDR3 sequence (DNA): TGCGCCAGCAGCTTCCCGGGACGAAGCTCCTACGAGCAGTACTTC. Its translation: CASSFPGRSSYEQYF.

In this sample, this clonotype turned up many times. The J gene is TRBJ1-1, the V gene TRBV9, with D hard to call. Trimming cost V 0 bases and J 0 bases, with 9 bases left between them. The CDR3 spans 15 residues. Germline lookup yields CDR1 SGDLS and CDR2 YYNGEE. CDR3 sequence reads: CASSVGHGMNTEAFF. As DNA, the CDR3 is TGTGCCAGCAGCGTAGGTCACGGCATGAACACTGAAGCTTTCTTT.

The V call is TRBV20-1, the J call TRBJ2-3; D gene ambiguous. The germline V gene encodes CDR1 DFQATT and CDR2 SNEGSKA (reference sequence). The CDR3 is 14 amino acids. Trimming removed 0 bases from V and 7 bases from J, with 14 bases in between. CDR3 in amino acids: CSARDHPQLNTQYF. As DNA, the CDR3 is TGCAGTGCTAGAGATCACCCACAGTTGAATACGCAGTATTTT.

The CDR3: CASSLDLSRAEKLFF. The CDR3 DNA reads TGTGCCAGCAGCTTAGATCTATCCAGGGCTGAAAAACTGTTTTTT. The rearrangement uses TRBV11-2 and TRBJ1-4; D might be TRBD1 (5 bases). CDR1 is SGHAT, CDR2 FQNNGV, per germline. The length of the CDR3 is 15 residues. The V end was cut by 0 bases, the J end by 7 bases, with 12 bases between.

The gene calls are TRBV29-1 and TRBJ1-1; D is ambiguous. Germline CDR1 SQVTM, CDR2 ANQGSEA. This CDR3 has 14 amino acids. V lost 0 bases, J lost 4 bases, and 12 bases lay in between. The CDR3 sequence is CSVEEAVGSTEAFF. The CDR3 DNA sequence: TGCAGCGTTGAAGAGGCGGTAGGGAGCACTGAAGCTTTCTTT.

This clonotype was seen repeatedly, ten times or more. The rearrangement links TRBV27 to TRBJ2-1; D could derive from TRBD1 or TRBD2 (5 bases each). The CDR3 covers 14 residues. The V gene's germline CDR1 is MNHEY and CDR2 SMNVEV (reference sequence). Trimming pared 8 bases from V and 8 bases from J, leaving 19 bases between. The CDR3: CASGTRAGTDEQFF. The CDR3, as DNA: TGTGCCAGCGGGACCCGGGCCGGCACGGATGAGCAGTTCTTC.

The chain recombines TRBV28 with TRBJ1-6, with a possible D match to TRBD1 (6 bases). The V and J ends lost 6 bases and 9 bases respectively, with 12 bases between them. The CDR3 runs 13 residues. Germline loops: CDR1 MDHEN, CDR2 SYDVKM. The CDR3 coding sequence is TGTGCCAGCAGCCCGAACAGGGCTTCACCCCTCCACTTT. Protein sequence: CASSPNRASPLHF.

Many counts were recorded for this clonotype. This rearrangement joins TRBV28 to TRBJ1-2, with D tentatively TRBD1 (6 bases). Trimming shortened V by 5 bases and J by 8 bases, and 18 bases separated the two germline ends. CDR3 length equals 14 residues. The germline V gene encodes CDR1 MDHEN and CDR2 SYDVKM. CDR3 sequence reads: CASSPPWGQNGYTF. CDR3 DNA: TGTGCCAGCAGTCCCCCTTGGGGGCAGAACGGCTACACCTTC.

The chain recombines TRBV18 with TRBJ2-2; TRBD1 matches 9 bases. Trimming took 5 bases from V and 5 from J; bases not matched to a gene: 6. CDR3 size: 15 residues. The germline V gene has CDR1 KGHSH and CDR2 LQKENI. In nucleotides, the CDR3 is TGTGCCAGCTCATCGGGACAGGGACAAACCGGGGAGCTGTTTTTT. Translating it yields CASSSGQGQTGELFF.

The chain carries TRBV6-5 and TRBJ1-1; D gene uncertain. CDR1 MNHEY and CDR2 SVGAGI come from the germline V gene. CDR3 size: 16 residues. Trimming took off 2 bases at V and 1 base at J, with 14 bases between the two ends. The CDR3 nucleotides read TGTGCCAGCAGTTACGAGGCGGGCTCCAGGAACACTGAAGCTTTCTTT. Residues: CASSYEAGSRNTEAFF.

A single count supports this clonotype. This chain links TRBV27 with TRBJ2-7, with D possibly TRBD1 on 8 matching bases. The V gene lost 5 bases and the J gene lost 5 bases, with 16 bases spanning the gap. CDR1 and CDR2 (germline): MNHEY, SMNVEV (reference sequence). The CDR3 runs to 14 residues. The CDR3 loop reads CASSPRTGRDEQYF. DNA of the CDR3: TGTGCCAGCAGTCCGAGGACAGGGAGGGACGAGCAGTACTTC.

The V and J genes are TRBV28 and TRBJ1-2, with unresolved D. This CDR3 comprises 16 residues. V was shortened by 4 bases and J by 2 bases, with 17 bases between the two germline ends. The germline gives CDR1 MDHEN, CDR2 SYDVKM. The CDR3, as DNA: TGTGCCAGCAGTTCTCCCTGGGGAGGTGCGAACTATGGCTACACCTTC. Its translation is CASSSPWGGANYGYTF.

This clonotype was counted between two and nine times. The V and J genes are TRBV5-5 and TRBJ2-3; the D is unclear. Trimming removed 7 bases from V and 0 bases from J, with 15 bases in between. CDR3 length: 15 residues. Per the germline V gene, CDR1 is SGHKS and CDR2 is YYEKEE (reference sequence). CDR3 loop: CASRSWGGSTDTQYF. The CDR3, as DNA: TGTGCCAGCCGATCGTGGGGTGGGAGCACAGATACGCAGTATTTT.